This passage covers 30 T cell receptor beta chains from one sample sequenced in a study of cytomegalovirus exposure and HLA in healthy donors. PCR used 60 Vbeta primers and 13 Jbeta primers. Libraries were prepared by immunoSEQ multiplex PCR; TCRdb keeps only in-frame clonotypes and omits some of them. The table includes some 100,000 clones, 73% detected once. The sequencing sample was made of PBMCs. Receptors originate from a man aged 35 to 55 in good health and CMV-seronegative.

This sequence joins TRBV11-3 and TRBJ1-3; 11 positions match TRBD1. The CDR3 covers 16 residues. From germline, CDR1 is SGHNT and CDR2 YENEEA. The trim removed 5 bases at V and 0 bases at J, leaving 3 bases unmatched. This chain's CDR3 is CASSGTGGTSGNTIYF. The CDR3 DNA reads as TGTGCCAGCAGCGGGACAGGGGGGACCTCTGGAAACACCATATATTTT.

This clone was picked up one time. The chain joins TRBV9 to TRBJ2-3, with TRBD2 matching over 13 bases. Losses at the gene ends were 3 bases for V and 1 base for J; bases not matched to a gene: 8. This CDR3 has 18 amino acids. Per the germline V gene, CDR1 is SGDLS and CDR2 is YYNGEE. This CDR3 is CASSGILGTSGGTDTQYF. The CDR3 DNA reads TGTGCCAGCAGCGGAATTCTCGGGACTAGCGGGGGCACAGATACGCAGTATTTT.

This chain uses TRBV29-1 with TRBJ1-1; weak D call: TRBD1 (5 bases). This CDR3 region has 12 residues. Germline loops: CDR1 SQVTM, CDR2 ANQGSEA. With 6 bases removed from V and 5 bases from J, the gap between germline ends came to 13 bases. The CDR3 protein is CSVRTGGTEAFF. As DNA, the CDR3 is TGCAGCGTCCGAACAGGAGGGACTGAAGCTTTCTTT.

The sample holds a few counts of this clone. This chain connects TRBV5-1 to TRBJ1-4; 9 nucleotides line up with TRBD1. CDR3 length: 17 amino acids. Germline CDR1 is SGHRS and CDR2 is YFSETQ. V gave up 0 bases and J gave up 3 bases; unmatched junction bases: 6. CDR3 DNA sequence: TGCGCCAGCAGCTTGGCCGGGACAGGGAAGGCTAATGAAAAACTGTTTTTT. Encoded protein: CASSLAGTGKANEKLFF. Drawing the rest from reference TRBV5-1 and TRBJ1-4, the complete variable domain is KAGVTQTPRYLIKTRGQQVTLSCSPISGHRSVSWYQQTPGQGLQFLFEYFSETQRNKGNFPGRFSGRQFSNSRSEMNVSTLELGDSALYLCASSLAGTGKANEKLFFGSGTQLSVL.

This chain links TRBV27 with TRBJ1-6; 10 positions agree with TRBD1. In germline, CDR1 is MNHEY, CDR2 SMNVEV (reference sequence). V lost 4 bases, J lost 10 bases, and 10 bases stayed unmatched. CDR3 length: 16 amino acids. CDR3 DNA sequence: TGTGCCAGCAGTTCTCCCCTAGGGGACAGGGGCTCACCCCTCCACTTT. Amino acid sequence: CASSSPLGDRGSPLHF.

This chain connects TRBV4-2 to TRBJ1-5, with 9 bases that match TRBD1. This CDR3 comprises 15 residues. The V and J ends lost 1 base and 6 bases, in that order; junction bases with no gene match: 4. Germline-derived CDR1 and CDR2 are LGHNA and YNFKEQ. Here the CDR3 reads CASSQGQGVTQPQHF. The CDR3 DNA reads as TGTGCCAGCAGCCAAGGACAGGGGGTAACTCAGCCCCAGCATTTT.

This chain joins TRBV4-1 and TRBJ2-7; a possible D gene is TRBD2 (5 bases). There are 14 residues in the CDR3. Trimming left V 3 bases short and J 3 bases short, with 12 bases between. Germline V lookup: CDR1 MGHRA, CDR2 YSYEKL. As DNA, the CDR3 is TGCGCCAGCAGCCACCGAGGGTCAGGCTACGAGCAGTACTTC. Its translation is CASSHRGSGYEQYF.

Comments on this clone: The junction does not match germline at one end; this may be a read error. The chain carries TRBV7-9 and TRBJ2-7; D is perhaps TRBD2 (6 bases). CDR3 length: 12 amino acids. CDR1 SEHNR and CDR2 FQNEAQ come from the germline V gene (reference sequence). CDR3 region: CSSSLGGYEQYF. CDR3 DNA sequence: TGTTCCAGCAGCTTAGGAGGGTACGAGCAGTACTTC.

The gene calls are TRBV2 and TRBJ1-1; D ambiguous. Germline CDR1 and CDR2: SNHLY and FYNNEI. CDR3 length: 14 amino acids. Trimming stripped 6 bases from V and 1 base from J, with 12 bases between. CDR3 protein: CASRNPGSNTEAFF. In DNA form, the CDR3 reads TGTGCCAGCAGAAACCCAGGTTCGAACACTGAAGCTTTCTTT.

About this clone: The junction and the germline gene differ at one end; a read error may be behind it. The DNA of the CDR3 is TGTTCCAGCAGCTTACCTCTGGGGCAGATAGTTAACTATGGCTACACCTTC. Its translation: CSSSLPLGQIVNYGYTF. The chain couples TRBV7-9 to TRBJ1-2, with D tentatively TRBD1 (5 bases). Germline values: CDR1 SEHNR, CDR2 FQNEAQ (reference sequence). This CDR3 spans 17 amino acids.

V is TRBV18 and J is TRBJ2-3; the D gene is possibly TRBD2 (7 bases). V lost 3 bases and J lost 2, with 12 bases in between. Looked up from germline, CDR1 is KGHSH and CDR2 is LQKENI. CDR3 length equals 15 residues. Written as DNA, the CDR3 is TGTGCCAGCTCACCGGGGGGGGGCGACACAGATACGCAGTATTTT. This gives the protein CASSPGGGDTDTQYF.

This clone was counted a single time. The chain carries TRBV4-1 and TRBJ1-6, with D tentatively TRBD1 (5 bases). Per germline, CDR1 MGHRA and CDR2 YSYEKL. This CDR3 contains 15 residues. Trimming cost V 0 bases and J 8 bases, with 11 bases left between them. CDR3 in DNA: TGCGCCAGCAGCCAAGATCTGGGGCGAGATTCACCCCTCCACTTT. This encodes CASSQDLGRDSPLHF.

The chain has TRBV7-9 and TRBJ2-3, with a possible D match to TRBD1 (5 bases). The CDR3 extends over 16 amino acids. Germline values: CDR1 SEHNR, CDR2 FQNEAQ (reference sequence). V lost 0 bases to trimming and J lost 6 bases, with 16 bases between them. As DNA, the CDR3 is TGTGCCAGCAGCTTAGCGATTGGTCAACAGGTCGATACGCAGTATTTT. It codes for CASSLAIGQQVDTQYF.

The rearrangement links TRBV15 to TRBJ2-1, with a weak D call TRBD1 (5 bases). Trimming pared 0 bases from V and 0 bases from J, leaving 6 bases between. Germline CDR1 and CDR2: LNHNV and YYDKDF (reference sequence). This CDR3 region has 15 residues. The CDR3: CATSRDRASYNEQFF. The CDR3, as DNA: TGTGCCACCAGCAGAGACAGGGCCTCCTACAATGAGCAGTTCTTC.

The gene calls are TRBV6-4 and TRBJ2-3; D call uncertain. The V and J ends lost 4 bases and 5 bases respectively, with 7 bases between them. Germline CDR1 and CDR2: MRHNA and SNTAGT. The CDR3 extends over 12 amino acids. Written as DNA, the CDR3 is TGTGCCAGCAGTGGTCCGGGAGATACGCAGTATTTT. Translated: CASSGPGDTQYF.

The chain links TRBV5-5 to TRBJ2-3; 7 nucleotides line up with TRBD1. This CDR3 has 14 amino acids. The V segment lost 6 bases and the J segment 7 bases; nucleotides outside the gene matches: 11. Germline loops: CDR1 SGHKS, CDR2 YYEKEE (reference sequence). CDR3 region: CASNRLDRDNTQYF. The CDR3 DNA sequence: TGTGCCAGCAACCGACTTGACAGGGATAATACGCAGTATTTT.

In its sample, this clone was seen a few times. The DNA for the CDR3 is TGCGCCAGCAGCCAAGCGTCGGCAACTAATGAAAAACTGTTTTTT. It translates to CASSQASATNEKLFF. This chain uses TRBV4-3 with TRBJ1-4; D is ambiguous. This CDR3 is built from 15 residues. Germline lookup yields CDR1 LGHNA and CDR2 YSLEER. V was cut by 1 base and J by 0 bases, with 6 bases left in between.

Worth noting for this clone: One end of the junction is discordant with germline, which a read error may explain. The chain recombines TRBV7-7 with TRBJ2-2; D remains ambiguous. The V gene's germline CDR1 is SSHAT and CDR2 FNYEAQ (reference sequence). The CDR3 contains 14 residues. The CDR3, as DNA: TGTGCTAGCAGCCCGAGACAGAACACCGGGGAGCTGTTTTTT. It specifies CASSPRQNTGELFF.

V and J are TRBV30 and TRBJ2-7, with D perhaps TRBD2 (6 bases). The CDR3 is 13 amino acids. Germline V lookup: CDR1 GTSNPN, CDR2 SVGIG (reference sequence). The V gene lost 4 bases and the J gene lost 2 bases, with 12 bases spanning the gap. This CDR3 is CAWTVEGPYEQYF. In nucleotides, the CDR3 is TGTGCCTGGACCGTGGAGGGGCCCTACGAGCAGTACTTC.

V gene TRBV4-3 combines with J gene TRBJ2-7; TRBD1 agrees at 9 bases. Germline CDR1 is LGHNA and CDR2 is YSLEER. J lost 0 bases, V lost 1 base, and 4 bases had no gene match. This CDR3 region has 16 residues. The CDR3 region is CASSQGTGASSYEQYF. The CDR3 nucleotides read TGCGCCAGCAGCCAAGGGACAGGGGCAAGCTCCTACGAGCAGTACTTC.

This clone was observed a few times. The chain recombines TRBV5-8 with TRBJ2-7; TRBD2 matches at 8 bases. The CDR3 contains 14 residues. The ends lost 2 bases at V and 4 bases at J; junction bases unmatched: 5. The germline gives CDR1 SGHTS, CDR2 YDEGEE. CDR3 coding DNA: TGTGCCAGCAGCTTCGGACTAGCAGAATACGAGCAGTACTTC. This translates into CASSFGLAEYEQYF.

V is TRBV4-1 and J is TRBJ1-2; 7 bases are shared with TRBD1. The CDR3 has 16 residues. Germline CDR1 and CDR2: MGHRA and YSYEKL. J was trimmed by 5 bases and V by 6 bases; bases with no gene match: 15. The CDR3 spells CASRTGTDPHRYGYTF. CDR3 bases: TGCGCCAGCAGAACCGGGACAGATCCCCACCGTTATGGCTACACCTTC.

This chain joins TRBV7-2 and TRBJ2-7; 7 bases fit TRBD2. J lost 9 bases, V lost 5 bases, and 13 bases had no gene match. The germline V gene encodes CDR1 SGHTA and CDR2 FQGNSA. The CDR3 loop spans 14 amino acids. The CDR3 sequence is CASSLQRDYVGQYF. Written as DNA, the CDR3 is TGTGCCAGCAGCCTCCAGCGGGATTACGTAGGGCAGTACTTC.

The table lists this clone with a few counts. The genes are TRBV7-2 and TRBJ1-2, with D maybe TRBD1 (5 bases). Germline V lookup: CDR1 SGHTA, CDR2 FQGNSA. V lost 5 bases and J 7 bases, leaving 14 bases between the germline ends. The CDR3 loop spans 13 amino acids. CDR3 loop: CASSPTVSSGYTF. CDR3 sequence (DNA): TGTGCCAGCAGCCCGACAGTTAGTAGTGGCTACACCTTC.

CDR3 nucleotide sequence: TGTGCCATCAGTGAGATAGGGACAGCGCTAAAGAACACCGGGGAGCTGTTTTTT. Encoded protein: CAISEIGTALKNTGELFF. The chain employs TRBV10-3 and TRBJ2-2; TRBD1 agrees at 7 bases. With 2 bases clipped from V and 1 base from J, the junction kept 10 bases outside the gene matches. The CDR3 has 18 amino acids. Germline-derived CDR1 and CDR2 are ENHRY and SYGVKD.

J is TRBJ1-6 and V is TRBV9, with D uncertain. Germline V gene sequence: CDR1 SGDLS, CDR2 YYNGEE. V was trimmed by 7 bases and J by 9 bases, leaving 14 bases between them. There are 13 residues in the CDR3. The CDR3 DNA sequence: TGTGCCAGCCGCCAAAGTCCAGGTTCACCCCTCCACTTT. The encoded protein is CASRQSPGSPLHF.

J is TRBJ2-7 and V is TRBV11-2, with D perhaps TRBD1 (6 bases). V was clipped by 5 bases and J by 7 bases, with 15 bases between them. CDR1 SGHAT and CDR2 FQNNGV come from the germline V gene. The CDR3 has 13 amino acids. The chain's CDR3 is CASSPNRVGEQYF. Here the CDR3 DNA reads TGTGCCAGCAGCCCAAACAGGGTCGGGGAGCAGTACTTC.

The chain uses TRBV5-1 and TRBJ2-7, with D possibly matching TRBD1 (6 bases). V dropped 4 bases and J dropped 2 bases, with 13 bases sitting between them. This CDR3 is 14 amino acids long. Germline values: CDR1 SGHRS, CDR2 YFSETQ. In DNA, the CDR3 is TGCGCCAGCAGCCATACAGGACAGACCTACGAGCAGTACTTC. Protein product: CASSHTGQTYEQYF.

The CDR3 loop reads CASSLGQGVTEAFF. The CDR3 DNA reads TGTGCCAGCAGCTTAGGACAGGGGGTGACTGAAGCTTTCTTT. The chain recombines TRBV7-9 with TRBJ1-1; 9 nucleotides agree with TRBD1. J was trimmed by 5 bases and V by 1 base; bases with no gene match: 2. This CDR3 contains 14 residues. From germline, CDR1 is SEHNR and CDR2 FQNEAQ (reference sequence).

The rearrangement joins TRBV15 to TRBJ1-4, with no clear D. The CDR3 extends over 13 amino acids. The germline V gene encodes CDR1 LNHNV and CDR2 YYDKDF (reference sequence). Trimming removed 4 bases at V and 8 bases at J, with 11 bases between. DNA for the CDR3: TGTGCCACCAGCACTGGGGAGCGAGAAAAACTGTTTTTT. Its protein product is CATSTGEREKLFF.